Following are 13 T cell receptor beta chains from one sample sequenced in a study of shared clonotypes between healthy human individuals. Using immunoSEQ multiplex PCR, the repertoire was profiled, and TCRdb retains in-frame clones only, with some absent. The sample includes a few million clones, roughly 95% seen only once; the top ten take approximately 1.6%. CD45RO-negative cells were positively selected for CCR7, leaving out terminally differentiated effector memory CD45RA+ cells. Input material: naive CD8+ T cells from PBMCs. These receptors all stem from a man between 18 and 29 years old in good health. Some clones in this sample may be carry-over from other donors' samples.

A remark on this clone: Other DNA sequences in the sample encode the same CDR3. The rearrangement links TRBV28 to TRBJ2-6; D tentatively fits TRBD1 or TRBD2 (6 bases each). Germline V gives CDR1 MDHEN, CDR2 SYDVKM. The CDR3 is made up of 15 amino acids. Trimming left V 2 bases short and J 2 bases short, with 7 bases between. The CDR3 DNA reads TGTGCCAGCAGTTTACGGGGGCCTGGGGCCAACGTCCTGACTTTC. It yields the protein CASSLRGPGANVLTF.

This CDR3 reads CASSNGPSGANVLTF. CDR3 DNA: TGTGCCAGTAGCAACGGGCCGTCTGGGGCCAACGTCCTGACTTTC. The chain has TRBV19 and TRBJ2-6; D call uncertain. Germline V gene sequence: CDR1 LNHDA, CDR2 SQIVND (reference sequence). V lost 6 bases and J 1 base, leaving 10 bases between the germline ends. This CDR3 comprises 15 residues.

This clone was observed once. This chain uses TRBV6-1 with TRBJ2-2, with D perhaps matching TRBD1 or TRBD2 (5 bases each). Germline CDR1 reads MNHNS; CDR2 reads SASEGT. V lost 6 bases and J 4 bases, leaving 12 bases between the germline ends. This CDR3 has 14 amino acids. The CDR3: CASRTGPSTGELFF. CDR3 nucleotide sequence: TGTGCCAGCAGGACGGGACCGAGCACCGGGGAGCTGTTTTTT.

The V and J genes are TRBV10-2 and TRBJ1-6, with D tentatively TRBD1 (6 bases). This CDR3 has 15 residues. The ends were cut back, 7 bases at V and 9 bases at J, with 19 bases in the middle. From germline, CDR1 is WSHSY and CDR2 SAAADI. The CDR3 DNA is TGCGCCAGCAACCATCCACAGGGAAATAGTTCACCCCTCCACTTT. Amino acid sequence: CASNHPQGNSSPLHF.

This clone was detected once. This chain uses TRBV4-3 with TRBJ1-3; D is ambiguous. The V and J ends lost 0 bases and 2 bases respectively, with 11 bases between them. CDR3 size: 16 residues. Looked up from germline, CDR1 is LGHNA and CDR2 is YSLEER. CDR3 sequence (DNA): TGCGCCAGCAGCCAAGATTATAAAATCCCTGGAAACACCATATATTTT. Translation: CASSQDYKIPGNTIYF.

The gene calls are TRBV6-5 and TRBJ1-1; D is unresolved. CDR3 length: 14 amino acids. Germline assignment: CDR1 MNHEY and CDR2 SVGAGI. Between the trimmed V and J ends, which lost 5 bases and 0 bases, there was a span of 10 bases. CDR3 protein: CASSIPALNTEAFF. CDR3 DNA: TGTGCCAGCAGTATCCCGGCGCTGAACACTGAAGCTTTCTTT.

J is TRBJ2-1 and V is TRBV28; TRBD2 matches 9 bases. Germline trimming cut 6 bases from V and 8 bases from J; bases unmatched to any gene: 5. Germline CDR1 is MDHEN and CDR2 is SYDVKM. This CDR3 has 13 residues. The CDR3: CASRVTSGDEQFF. CDR3 in DNA: TGTGCCAGCAGGGTGACTAGCGGCGATGAGCAGTTCTTC.

The chain uses TRBV29-1 and TRBJ2-7, with TRBD1 identical over 8 bases. The CDR3 runs to 17 residues. Germline V CDR1 and CDR2: SQVTM, ANQGSEA. J lost 2 bases, V lost 6 bases, and 18 bases had no gene match. For the CDR3, the DNA is TGCAGCGTGTTCGGGCCGGGACAGGCTCCTCGGCCCTACGAGCAGTACTTC. Protein sequence: CSVFGPGQAPRPYEQYF.

This chain uses TRBV29-1 with TRBJ2-7; the D gene is possibly TRBD1 (5 bases). Trimming pared 3 bases from V and 2 bases from J, leaving 11 bases between. CDR1 is SQVTM, CDR2 ANQGSEA, per germline. This CDR3 comprises 13 residues. CDR3 loop: CSVEQGFTYEQYF. The DNA for the CDR3 is TGCAGCGTTGAGCAGGGATTTACCTACGAGCAGTACTTC.

The V gene is TRBV7-8, the J gene TRBJ2-7; TRBD1 matches at 12 bases. Per the germline V gene, CDR1 is SGHVS and CDR2 is FQNEAQ. This CDR3 has 15 residues. Germline trimming cut 3 bases from V and 3 bases from J; bases unmatched to any gene: 3. The DNA of the CDR3 is TGTGCCAGCAGCTTGGGGACAGGGGGCGGCTACGAGCAGTACTTC. This codes for CASSLGTGGGYEQYF.

This clone was counted once. This chain joins TRBV6-1 and TRBJ1-2; D not certain. Germline V lookup: CDR1 MNHNS, CDR2 SASEGT. The CDR3 has 11 amino acids. Trimming pared 3 bases from V and 4 bases from J, leaving 3 bases between. The CDR3 DNA reads as TGTGCCAGCAGTGAGACCTATGGCTACACCTTC. This sequence encodes CASSETYGYTF.

This sequence joins TRBV6-1 and TRBJ2-7, with TRBD1 matching over 7 bases. The CDR3 spans 16 residues. V was clipped by 3 bases and J by 3 bases; unmatched bases: 11. Germline CDR1 is MNHNS and CDR2 is SASEGT. CDR3 region: CASSDRGQTPNYEQYF. The CDR3 region has the DNA TGTGCCAGCAGTGACAGGGGACAGACACCGAACTACGAGCAGTACTTC.

This clone was counted once. The CDR3 coding sequence is TGTGCCAGCTCACCGCAGACAGCTCCTAACTATGGCTACACCTTC. Its translation is CASSPQTAPNYGYTF. The gene calls are TRBV18 and TRBJ1-2, with a tentative D call TRBD1 (5 bases). This CDR3 has 15 amino acids. Trimming took off 3 bases at V and 0 bases at J, with 11 bases between the two ends. From germline, CDR1 is KGHSH and CDR2 LQKENI.